Listed below are T cell receptor beta chains from one sample, sequenced in a study of blood T cell repertoires in COVID-19. Only in-frame clones appear in the TCRdb table, and some are missing; sequencing was by immunoSEQ multiplex PCR. The table lists 250,000 to 350,000 clones, around 89% of them singletons. The specimen was peripheral blood. These receptors all stem from a man aged 25 to 40 with acute or convalescent COVID-19. Each CDR3 is given with its conserved first and last residue. A D gene is named only where the DNA matches it firmly. Size is omitted from some rows. Given values are once, few, many or a class for expanded clones.

-,TRBD1,TRBV19,TRBJ1-2,TGTGCCAGTAGTATTTTAGAGAGGGGGCGGCCTTATGGCTACACCTTC,CASSILERGRPYGYTF
-,TRBD2,TRBV2,TRBJ2-1,TGTGCCAGCAAGACGAGGGAGGGACTCTACAATGAGCAGTTCTTC,CASKTREGLYNEQFF
-,-,TRBV6-2/TRBV6-3,TRBJ1-5,TGTGCCAGCAGTTACGGGACACTGGTAGATCAGCCCCAGCATTTT,CASSYGTLVDQPQHF
-,-,TRBV25-1,TRBJ2-7,TGTGCCAGCAGTGAATGGGACACAGCCTACGAGCAGTACTTC,CASSEWDTAYEQYF
-,-,TRBV11-3,TRBJ2-7,TGTGCCAGCAGCTTAGTTCGGGAGAGTGTCTACGAGCAGTACTTC,CASSLVRESVYEQYF
-,-,TRBV10-3,TRBJ1-6,TGTGCCATCAGGGCCTTTGGCCAGGGCCTTAATTCACCCCTCCACTTT,CAIRAFGQGLNSPLHF
once,-,TRBV4-1,TRBJ2-6,TGCGCCAGCAGCGCGAGCTCTGGGGCCAACGTCCTGACTTTC,CASSASSGANVLTF
-,TRBD1,TRBV15,TRBJ1-3,TGTGCCACCAGCAGAGGGACAGGGTCTGGAAACACCATATATTTT,CATSRGTGSGNTIYF
-,TRBD1,TRBV6-1,TRBJ1-2,TGTGCCAGCAGTGAGGATCTGGGACAGCGATACGGTGGCTACACCTTC,CASSEDLGQRYGGYTF
-,-,TRBV19,TRBJ2-7,TGTGCCAGTAGTATACAGGACTCCTACGAGCAGTACTTC,CASSIQDSYEQYF
-,TRBD1,TRBV11-2,TRBJ1-2,TGTGCCAGCAGCTCTGCAGGGGGCGCTTACTATGGCTACACCTTC,CASSSAGGAYYGYTF
-,-,TRBV3-1/TRBV3-2,TRBJ1-3,TGTGCCAGCAGCAGGGGCCCACCTGGAAACACCATATATTTT,CASSRGPPGNTIYF
-,-,TRBV2,TRBJ2-5,TGTGCCAGCAGTGCCCAATACGGGATCCAAGAGACCCAGTACTTC,CASSAQYGIQETQYF
-,-,TRBV28,TRBJ1-5,TGTGCCAGCAGTCGGATTCCGGGACAACCTCAGCCCCAGCATTTT,CASSRIPGQPQPQHF
-,-,TRBV10-2,TRBJ2-1,TGCGCCAGTTCCGGGTCCCCTACCTACAATGAGCAGTTCTTC,CASSGSPTYNEQFF
-,TRBD1,TRBV4-2,TRBJ2-5,TGTGCCAGCAGCCGACTGACAGGGGGCGAGGAGACCCAGTACTTC,CASSRLTGGEETQYF
-,-,TRBV5-6,TRBJ1-4,TGTGCCAGCAGCTTAAGGAGAACTAATGAAAAACTGTTTTTT,CASSLRRTNEKLFF
-,-,TRBV5-1,TRBJ1-1,TGCGCCAGCAGCCCAACCCTGAGCACTGAAGCTTTCTTT,CASSPTLSTEAFF
-,TRBD1,TRBV7-8,TRBJ2-7,TGTGCCAGCAGCTCGAACAGGGGGAACGAGCAGTACTTC,CASSSNRGNEQYF
few,-,TRBV5-1,TRBJ1-1,TGCGCCAGCAGCTCCGGAGGGGTCATGAACACTGAAGCTTTCTTT,CASSSGGVMNTEAFF
-,-,TRBV30,TRBJ1-5,TGTGCCTGGAGTCTTTCCGGGGGGAAGCCCCAGCATTTT,CAWSLSGGKPQHF
-,TRBD1,TRBV7-9,TRBJ2-7,TGTGTAAGCAGGGGGCCCTACGAGCAGTACTTC,CVSRGPYEQYF
once,-,TRBV5-1,TRBJ1-5,TGCGCCAGCAGCCTGACAGGTCCCAATCAGCCCCAGCATTTT,CASSLTGPNQPQHF
-,TRBD1,TRBV19,TRBJ1-4,TGTGCCAGTACCCAAGGACCGGGACAGCGCGCAACTAATGAAAAACTGTTTTTT,CASTQGPGQRATNEKLFF
once,TRBD1,TRBV28,TRBJ1-5,TGTGCCAGCACATCCGGACAGGGGGGAGGGTTAAGCAATCAGCCCCAGCATTTT,CASTSGQGGGLSNQPQHF
-,TRBD1,TRBV5-1,TRBJ1-1,TGCGCCAGCAGCGGACAGGAGAACACTGAAGCTTTCTTT,CASSGQENTEAFF
-,-,TRBV11-2,TRBJ1-1,TGTGCCAGCAGCCTACCAGGGGATCTCACTGAAGCTTTCTTT,CASSLPGDLTEAFF
once,-,TRBV7-9,TRBJ2-2,TGTGCCAGCAGCCGGTATTCGACAGATCGGGTCGGGGAGCTGTTTTTT,CASSRYSTDRVGELFF
-,TRBD1,TRBV18,TRBJ1-4,TGTGCCAGCTCCCGGGACAGGGCGCCCGTTGCAACTAATGAAAAACTGTTTTTT,CASSRDRAPVATNEKLFF
-,-,TRBV19,TRBJ1-6,TGTGCCAGTAGTCCACAGTCGCACTATAATTCACCCCTCCACTTT,CASSPQSHYNSPLHF
-,-,TRBV4-1,TRBJ1-5,TGCGCCAGCAGCCAGGAACGGGGGCCCCAGCATTTT,CASSQERGPQHF
-,-,TRBV7-6,TRBJ2-7,TGTGCCAGCAGCTTAATGCAGGGGAGCTCCTACGAGCAGTACTTC,CASSLMQGSSYEQYF
-,-,TRBV28,TRBJ1-5,TGTGCCAGCAGTTTTACCAGTGGAGTTCAGCCCCAGCATTTT,CASSFTSGVQPQHF
-,TRBD1,TRBV3-1/TRBV3-2,TRBJ1-1,TGTGCCAGCAGGTTACAGGGGGTCGACACTGAAGCTTTCTTT,CASRLQGVDTEAFF
once,TRBD1,TRBV6-5,TRBJ1-4,TGTGCCAGCAGTTTGGACAGGTCGCGGGAAAAACTGTTTTTT,CASSLDRSREKLFF
-,-,TRBV19,TRBJ2-7,TGTGCCAGTAGTATATCGATATGGCAGATCTACGAGCAGTACTTC,CASSISIWQIYEQYF
once,TRBD1,TRBV2,TRBJ1-1,TGTGCCAGCAGGTCTGGACAGGGGATTGAAGCTTTCTTT,CASRSGQGIEAFF
-,TRBD1,TRBV5-4,TRBJ1-4,TGTGCCAGCAGCTTGGGAGGGACAGTGGAAGAAAAACTGTTTTTT,CASSLGGTVEEKLFF
-,-,TRBV3-1/TRBV3-2,TRBJ2-7,TGTGCCAGCAGCCAGGGTAGCGTGAGCTCCTACGAGCAGTACTTC,CASSQGSVSSYEQYF
-,TRBD1,TRBV5-5,TRBJ1-1,TGTGCCAGCAGCGCGGGACAGGGTTGGAGCACTGAAGCTTTCTTT,CASSAGQGWSTEAFF
few,TRBD1,TRBV18,TRBJ1-5,TGTGCCAGCTCAGACGTCCGGGACAGGAGACAGCCCCAGCATTTT,CASSDVRDRRQPQHF
-,TRBD1,TRBV30,TRBJ1-6,TGTGCCTGGAGTGTACAGGGGGATTCACCCCTCCACTTT,CAWSVQGDSPLHF
-,-,TRBV2,TRBJ2-1,TGTGCCAGCAGTGAAGTTAGGTACCAGGGGTACAATGAGCAGTTCTTC,CASSEVRYQGYNEQFF
-,TRBD1,TRBV28,TRBJ1-1,TGTGCCAGCCGGTTAAGACAGGGAATGAGGAACACTGAAGCTTTCTTT,CASRLRQGMRNTEAFF
-,TRBD1,TRBV5-6,TRBJ1-2,TGTGCCAGCAGCTTCCTCTTTAGGCAGGGGGACTATGGCTACACCTTC,CASSFLFRQGDYGYTF